This entry lists 10 T cell receptor beta chains sequenced from one sample in a study of OX40 agonist ivuxolimab in advanced cancers. Profiling relied on immunoSEQ multiplex PCR, and the TCRdb table lists in-frame clones only, not all of them. The sample has about 130,000 clones, just over 90% seen once. The sample consisted of CD4+ or CD8+ T cells sorted from blood, taken in a trial of the OX40 agonist ivuxolimab. Source of these receptors: an adult with an advanced solid tumor such as melanoma, head and neck, liver or kidney cancer.

This clone occurred once. The V gene is TRBV11-2, the J gene TRBJ2-5; tentative D call: TRBD1 (6 bases). The CDR3 has 15 residues. The V and J ends lost 1 base and 3 bases respectively, with 12 bases between them. The germline CDR1 and CDR2 sequences are SGHAT and FQNNGV. The CDR3, as DNA: TGTGCCAGCAGCTTAGGAGGAGCAGGGGAAGAGACCCAGTACTTC. Translation gives CASSLGGAGEETQYF.

This clone was observed a single time. The CDR3 DNA reads as TGTGCCAGCACCCCTAGCCTCACAGGCTACGAGCAGTACTTC. Encoded protein: CASTPSLTGYEQYF. The rearrangement uses TRBV6-6 and TRBJ2-7; D may be TRBD1 or TRBD2 (5 bases each). V lost 7 bases, J lost 3 bases, and 16 bases lay in between. The CDR3 has 14 residues. Germline V gives CDR1 MNHNY, CDR2 SVGAGI (reference sequence).

The gene calls are TRBV5-4 and TRBJ1-1; D remains unclear. Trimming removed 4 bases at V and 5 bases at J, with 12 bases between. Germline values: CDR1 SGHNT, CDR2 YYREEE (reference sequence). The CDR3 sequence is 13 residues long. CDR3: CASSRDGWTEAFF. Written as DNA, the CDR3 is TGTGCCAGCAGCAGGGATGGGTGGACTGAAGCTTTCTTT.

The chain has TRBV9 and TRBJ2-1; D is perhaps TRBD1 (5 bases). There are 15 residues in the CDR3. Germline V gene lookup returns CDR1 SGDLS and CDR2 YYNGEE. V was trimmed by 0 bases and J by 4 bases, leaving 11 bases between them. In DNA form, the CDR3 reads TGTGCCAGCAGCGTAGGGTGGGGCAGTTACAATGAGCAGTTCTTC. Translation: CASSVGWGSYNEQFF.

The CDR3 sequence: CASSLGWRGALSYNEQFF. The CDR3, as DNA: TGTGCCAGCAGCTTAGGTTGGAGGGGGGCTCTCTCCTACAATGAGCAGTTCTTC. The chain employs TRBV11-3 and TRBJ2-1; D is possibly TRBD1 or TRBD2 (6 bases each). Per germline, CDR1 SGHNT and CDR2 YENEEA. Between the trimmed V and J ends, which lost 1 base and 0 bases, there was a span of 16 bases. This CDR3 has 18 amino acids.

The CDR3, as DNA: TGTGCCAGCAGCTTAATAGCGGGAGGAACCGGGGAGCTGTTTTTT. Protein sequence: CASSLIAGGTGELFF. The chain has TRBV9 and TRBJ2-2; 10 bases align to TRBD2. The length of the CDR3 is 15 residues. The V segment lost 4 bases and the J segment 5 bases; nucleotides outside the gene matches: 5. Germline CDR1 reads SGDLS; CDR2 reads YYNGEE.

This clone was detected only a few times. The J gene is TRBJ2-5, the V gene TRBV7-2; tentatively, D is TRBD1 (6 bases). The CDR3 contains 15 residues. Germline CDR1 is SGHTA and CDR2 is FQGNSA. Trimming took 5 bases from V and 7 from J, leaving 20 bases between them. CDR3 bases: TGTGCCAGCAGCCTCTCAGAACAGGGATATGGGACCCAGTACTTC. Residues: CASSLSEQGYGTQYF.

V gene TRBV7-2 combines with J gene TRBJ1-4, with TRBD1 as a possible D gene (5 bases). Trimming removed 2 bases at V and 6 bases at J, with 10 bases between. Germline CDR1 and CDR2: SGHTA and FQGNSA. The CDR3 totals 14 residues. The CDR3 reads CASSLRQGDEKLFF. CDR3 DNA: TGTGCCAGCAGCTTACGCCAAGGGGATGAAAAACTGTTTTTT.

V usage is TRBV28 and J usage is TRBJ1-2, with 7 bases that match TRBD1. J was trimmed by 5 bases and V by 2 bases; bases with no gene match: 2. CDR1 is MDHEN, CDR2 SYDVKM, per germline. This CDR3 spans 13 amino acids. The CDR3 spells CASSLGRGYGYTF. CDR3 coding DNA: TGTGCCAGCAGTTTAGGCAGGGGGTATGGCTACACCTTC.

The V gene is TRBV5-6, the J gene TRBJ2-7; 12 bases agree with TRBD2. This CDR3 has 17 amino acids. Trimming at V came to 3 bases and at J to 3 bases, leaving 10 bases not matched to a gene. Germline V gene sequence: CDR1 SGHDT, CDR2 YYEEEE. The CDR3 spells CASSYRTSGKGFYEQYF. In nucleotides, the CDR3 is TGTGCCAGCAGCTACCGGACTAGCGGGAAGGGGTTCTACGAGCAGTACTTC.